These 8 T cell receptor beta chains were all obtained from the same sample, sequenced in a study of T cell changes during pregnancy in multiple sclerosis. Sequencing was performed with immunoSEQ multiplex PCR; in TCRdb, only in-frame clones are kept and a portion is missing. The table records under 70,000 clones, roughly 88% of them present only once. Source: peripheral blood, taken in the third trimester of pregnancy. These receptors all come from a female donor in good health, enrolled as a control in a pregnancy study.

The J gene is TRBJ2-3, the V gene TRBV19; the D gene is possibly TRBD2 (6 bases). Germline V gives CDR1 LNHDA, CDR2 SQIVND (reference sequence). V lost 0 bases to trimming and J lost 3 bases, with 7 bases between them. This CDR3 spans 14 amino acids. CDR3: CASSIERDTDTQYF. CDR3 nucleotides: TGTGCCAGTAGTATAGAGCGGGATACAGATACGCAGTATTTT.

The CDR3 nucleotides read TGTGCCAGCAGCTTAGTAGGCGCAGGGGCCGGAAGCACAGATACGCAGTATTTT. Residues: CASSLVGAGAGSTDTQYF. V usage is TRBV7-2 and J usage is TRBJ2-3; possible D gene TRBD1, 6 bases. V was trimmed by 1 base and J by 0 bases, leaving 17 bases between them. This CDR3 region has 18 residues. Germline CDR1 is SGHTA and CDR2 is FQGNSA.

This chain uses TRBV30 with TRBJ2-7, with 8 nucleotides matching TRBD1. Germline lookup yields CDR1 GTSNPN and CDR2 SVGIG (reference sequence). The CDR3 extends over 16 amino acids. Germline trimming cut 2 bases from V and 2 bases from J; bases unmatched to any gene: 11. CDR3 protein: CAWSYPRTGFTYEQYF. In nucleotides, the CDR3 is TGTGCCTGGAGTTATCCTAGGACAGGGTTTACCTACGAGCAGTACTTC.

The rearrangement joins TRBV19 to TRBJ1-5; 7 nucleotides match TRBD1. Germline V gene sequence: CDR1 LNHDA, CDR2 SQIVND (reference sequence). The CDR3 is 14 residues long. J was trimmed by 2 bases and V by 5 bases; bases with no gene match: 3. The CDR3 nucleotides read TGTGCCAGTAGTCCTCAGGGGGGCAATCAGCCCCAGCATTTT. This translates into CASSPQGGNQPQHF. Full variable domain (rest looked up from reference TRBV19 and TRBJ1-5): DGGITQSPKYLFRKEGQNVTLSCEQNLNHDAMYWYRQDPGQGLRLIYYSQIVNDFQKGDIAEGYSVSREKKESFPLTVTSAQKNPTAFYLCASSPQGGNQPQHFGDGTRLSIL.

This sequence joins TRBV29-1 and TRBJ1-2; D is unclear. This CDR3 has 13 amino acids. Germline CDR1 and CDR2: SQVTM and ANQGSEA. The V end was cut by 6 bases, the J end by 1 base, with 12 bases between. This chain's CDR3 is CSVPRPDNYGYTF. The CDR3 coding sequence is TGCAGCGTCCCCAGGCCTGATAACTATGGCTACACCTTC.

The chain combines TRBV14 with TRBJ2-6; tentatively, D is TRBD1 (5 bases). The V gene's germline CDR1 is SGHDN and CDR2 FVKESK. Trimming pared 0 bases from V and 15 bases from J, leaving 15 bases between. The CDR3 length is 14 residues. Here the CDR3 DNA reads TGTGCCAGCAGCCAAGATATCGACAGTCGCGGCCTGACTTTC. Encoded protein: CASSQDIDSRGLTF.

The gene calls are TRBV7-9 and TRBJ1-6; D unresolved. The CDR3 consists of 14 residues. CDR1 SEHNR and CDR2 FQNEAQ come from the germline V gene (reference sequence). V shed 3 bases and J shed 8 bases, with 11 bases lying between them. CDR3 residues: CASSFRHSDSPLHF. In nucleotides, the CDR3 is TGTGCCAGCAGCTTCAGACATAGCGATTCACCCCTCCACTTT.

The chain uses TRBV21-1 and TRBJ2-7; the table's D call, TRBD2, has no DNA check behind it. TRBV21-1 corresponds to a pseudogene. This CDR3 is 19 amino acids long. CDR3 amino acids: CASSKATSGGTQDPTEQYF. The CDR3 DNA reads TGTGCCAGCAGCAAAGCGACTAGCGGGGGAACCCAGGATCCCACCGAGCAGTACTTC.